Following are 17 T cell receptor beta chains from one sample sequenced in a study of CD8 T cells in acute hepatitis C reinfection. Time point specified: naive CD8 control sorted from an acute-time-point sample. The protocol was immunoSEQ multiplex PCR, while the TCRdb copy is restricted to in-frame clones and leaves out a portion. The top ten clones hold 0.4% to 0.5% of a sample with about 38,000 clones, 87% of them seen once. The specimen was naive CD8+ T cells from PBMCs. These receptors all come from a man aged 25 to 40 with chronic hepatitis C.

This chain joins TRBV27 and TRBJ2-7, with a possible D match to TRBD1 (6 bases). Between the trimmed V and J ends, which lost 6 bases and 3 bases, there was a span of 15 bases. Germline assignment: CDR1 MNHEY and CDR2 SMNVEV (reference sequence). This CDR3 is 14 amino acids long. The CDR3 protein is CASRRGTSGYEQYF. The CDR3 region has the DNA TGTGCCAGCAGGAGGGGGACCTCCGGCTACGAGCAGTACTTC.

In this sample, this clone turned up once. The CDR3 DNA reads as TGTGCCAGTAGCACACAGGGATTAGGGACCGGGGAGCTGTTTTTT. It is translated as CASSTQGLGTGELFF. J is TRBJ2-2 and V is TRBV19; TRBD1 is a possible D gene (6 bases). The V end was cut by 6 bases, the J end by 5 bases, with 16 bases between. The CDR3 has 15 residues. Germline V gene data show CDR1 as LNHDA and CDR2 as SQIVND (reference sequence).

In its sample, this clone was seen a few times. V gene TRBV7-9 combines with J gene TRBJ1-2; 7 bases agree with TRBD1. The CDR3 is 15 amino acids. Germline CDR1 SEHNR, CDR2 FQNEAQ (reference sequence). With V trimmed by 4 bases and J by 3 bases, 8 bases remained unmatched. This CDR3 reads CASSSFGQADYGYTF. The CDR3 DNA reads as TGTGCCAGCAGCTCCTTCGGACAGGCTGACTATGGCTACACCTTC.

V usage is TRBV5-1 and J usage is TRBJ1-1, with D perhaps matching TRBD1 (5 bases). The CDR3 totals 17 residues. The germline V gene has CDR1 SGHRS and CDR2 YFSETQ. V was shortened by 2 bases and J by 0 bases, with 17 bases between the two germline ends. CDR3 nucleotides: TGCGCCAGCAGCTTACGGGGCCAAGATTCTATGAACACTGAAGCTTTCTTT. Translated, it gives CASSLRGQDSMNTEAFF. Complete variable domain (other parts from reference TRBV5-1 and TRBJ1-1): KAGVTQTPRYLIKTRGQQVTLSCSPISGHRSVSWYQQTPGQGLQFLFEYFSETQRNKGNFPGRFSGRQFSNSRSEMNVSTLELGDSALYLCASSLRGQDSMNTEAFFGQGTRLTVV.

V gene TRBV5-1 combines with J gene TRBJ2-5; the match to TRBD1 covers 7 bases. The CDR3 is 14 residues long. Germline CDR1 and CDR2: SGHRS and YFSETQ. V shed 4 bases and J 1 base; nucleotides not matched to a gene: 4. CDR3 amino acids: CASSEGQIQETQYF. In DNA form, the CDR3 reads TGCGCCAGCAGCGAGGGACAGATCCAAGAGACCCAGTACTTC.

This chain joins TRBV5-6 and TRBJ2-3; 10 nucleotides align to TRBD1. CDR1 SGHDT and CDR2 YYEEEE come from the germline V gene. The ends lost 0 bases at V and 5 bases at J; junction bases unmatched: 6. This CDR3 region has 16 residues. CDR3 DNA: TGTGCCAGCAGCTTGGCCCGGGACAGGGGTTTAGATACGCAGTATTTT. Residues: CASSLARDRGLDTQYF.

This sequence joins TRBV4-1 and TRBJ2-3, with no clear D. V lost 0 bases to trimming and J lost 4 bases, with 8 bases between them. The CDR3 contains 14 residues. Germline V gene lookup returns CDR1 MGHRA and CDR2 YSYEKL. The CDR3 loop reads CASSQEDFSDTQYF. The CDR3 DNA follows: TGCGCCAGCAGCCAAGAAGACTTTTCAGATACGCAGTATTTT.

The V call is TRBV30, the J call TRBJ1-6; D is perhaps TRBD1 (5 bases). Per the germline V gene, CDR1 is GTSNPN and CDR2 is SVGIG (reference sequence). The V gene lost 5 bases and the J gene lost 9 bases, with 17 bases spanning the gap. This CDR3 spans 14 amino acids. The CDR3 DNA reads as TGTGCCTGGGATCAATCAGGGTTTGGTTCACCCCTCCACTTT. Protein product: CAWDQSGFGSPLHF.

The J gene is TRBJ2-5, the V gene TRBV7-9, with 7 nucleotides matching TRBD2. The DNA end favors TRBJ2-7, so the J call may be wrong. The CDR3 is made up of 15 amino acids. Germline V gene lookup returns CDR1 SEHNR and CDR2 FQNEAQ (reference sequence). This CDR3 reads CASSLVTSGIDEQYF. CDR3 nucleotides: TGTGCCAGCAGCTTAGTTACCAGCGGGATCGACGAGCAGTACTTC.

CDR3 sequence: CASSIISDRPLGYTF. CDR3 sequence (DNA): TGTGCCAGTAGTATCATCTCCGACAGACCCTTAGGCTACACCTTC. The J gene is TRBJ1-2, the V gene TRBV19, with D perhaps TRBD1 (5 bases). CDR1 and CDR2 (germline): LNHDA, SQIVND (reference sequence). The CDR3 contains 15 residues. Trimming removed 3 bases from V and 8 bases from J, with 19 bases in between.

This clone appeared once. The rearrangement joins TRBV13 to TRBJ2-7, with D perhaps being TRBD1 or TRBD2 (7 bases each). V lost 3 bases and J 4 bases, leaving 16 bases between the germline ends. Germline V gene lookup returns CDR1 PRHDT and CDR2 FYEKMQ (reference sequence). This CDR3 has 15 amino acids. The CDR3 DNA reads TGTGCCAGCAGCTTTGGCCAGGGGGGGGCTTACGAGCAGTACTTC. Translation gives CASSFGQGGAYEQYF.

This chain joins TRBV2 and TRBJ2-7; the D gene is possibly TRBD1 (6 bases). The V gene's germline CDR1 is SNHLY and CDR2 FYNNEI. The V end lost 5 bases, the J end lost 4 bases, and 9 bases lay between the germline ends. The CDR3 is made up of 12 amino acids. CDR3 protein: CASSPTGYEQYF. The DNA for the CDR3 is TGTGCCAGCAGTCCTACAGGGTACGAGCAGTACTTC.

V and J are TRBV2 and TRBJ1-1; D unresolved. The V end was cut by 11 bases, the J end by 6 bases, with 13 bases between. CDR1 and CDR2 (germline): SNHLY, FYNNEI. This CDR3 spans 11 amino acids. The CDR3 DNA reads as TGTGCCTTACTTTCTCTCGCTGAAGCTTTCTTT. Its translation is CALLSLAEAFF.

The genes are TRBV7-8 and TRBJ2-2; TRBD1 matches 7 bases. The germline V gene has CDR1 SGHVS and CDR2 FQNEAQ. This CDR3 is built from 16 residues. The V and J ends lost 5 bases and 5 bases, in that order; junction bases with no gene match: 11. The CDR3 reads CASSPPRQGRTGELFF. CDR3 nucleotides: TGTGCCAGCAGCCCTCCTCGACAGGGTAGGACCGGGGAGCTGTTTTTT.

DNA of the CDR3: TGTGCCAGCAGCTTGATTGGAGGGGCCGACCGAGAGACCCAGTACTTC. This sequence encodes CASSLIGGADRETQYF. The J gene is TRBJ2-5, the V gene TRBV5-5; the D gene is possibly TRBD2 (6 bases). Trimming took off 1 base at V and 4 bases at J, with 17 bases between the two ends. This CDR3 has 16 amino acids. Germline loops: CDR1 SGHKS, CDR2 YYEKEE (reference sequence). Complete variable domain (other parts from reference TRBV5-5 and TRBJ2-5): DAGVTQSPTHLIKTRGQQVTLRCSPISGHKSVSWYQQVLGQGPQFIFQYYEKEERGRGNFPDRFSARQFPNYSSELNVNALLLGDSALYLCASSLIGGADRETQYFGPGTRLLVL.

V gene TRBV10-1 combines with J gene TRBJ1-2, with TRBD1 identical over 7 bases. Germline V lookup: CDR1 WNHNN, CDR2 SYGVQD (reference sequence). J gave up 6 bases and V 5 bases, and 12 bases lay outside the gene matches. The CDR3 loop spans 15 amino acids. This chain's CDR3 is CASSLNQGGDDGYTF. As DNA, the CDR3 is TGCGCCAGCAGTTTAAACCAGGGGGGAGATGATGGCTACACCTTC.

This clone has a handful of counts. V and J are TRBV7-9 and TRBJ2-3, with no clear D. Germline assignment: CDR1 SEHNR and CDR2 FQNEAQ (reference sequence). There are 12 residues in the CDR3. Trimming pared 3 bases from V and 1 base from J, leaving 2 bases between. The CDR3 DNA reads as TGTGCCAGCAGCTTCGGCACAGATACGCAGTATTTT. This sequence encodes CASSFGTDTQYF.